Each of the 21 T cell receptor beta chains below was sequenced from the same sample in a study of T cell repertoires in cytomegalovirus infection. A single record per CDR3 protein comes from TCRdb applying MiXCR to the reads. The data hold some 400,000 distinct CDR3 sequences, with 15% to 20% observed a single time. Sequencing was carried out using PBMCs. The receptors come from a human donor in good health (CMV status not recorded). Some clones in this sample may be carry-over from other donors' samples.

There are a few counts of this clonotype. The chain joins TRBV30 to TRBJ2-5; no clear D gene. CDR1 is GTSNPN, CDR2 SVGIG, per germline (reference sequence). Trimming left V 2 bases short and J 1 base short, with 5 bases between. This CDR3 comprises 12 residues. CDR3 protein: CAWSFGQETQYF. DNA of the CDR3: TGTGCCTGGAGTTTCGGCCAAGAGACCCAGTACTTC.

This clonotype came up a few times. J is TRBJ2-6 and V is TRBV4-1; unclear D gene. CDR3 length: 19 amino acids. The V end was cut by 0 bases, the J end by 0 bases, with 15 bases between. The germline CDR1 and CDR2 sequences are MGHRA and YSYEKL. The CDR3 loop is CASSQDSEVSYSGANVLTF. CDR3 coding DNA: TGCGCCAGCAGCCAAGATTCAGAGGTGTCATACTCTGGGGCCAACGTCCTGACTTTC.

This clonotype was found a few times. The V call is TRBV7-2, the J call TRBJ2-1; unclear D gene. Germline loops: CDR1 SGHTA, CDR2 FQGNSA. This CDR3 is built from 15 residues. V gave up 5 bases and J gave up 6 bases, with 17 bases separating them. The CDR3 is CASSPTGVRGNEQFF. CDR3 sequence (DNA): TGTGCCAGCAGCCCCACTGGGGTACGAGGCAATGAGCAGTTCTTC.

This clonotype has only a few counts. The chain recombines TRBV20-1 with TRBJ1-5; weak D call: TRBD1 (5 bases). This CDR3 contains 14 residues. From germline, CDR1 is DFQATT and CDR2 SNEGSKA (reference sequence). V lost 6 bases and J lost 0, with 12 bases in between. This CDR3 reads CSAGQGNSNQPQHF. In nucleotides, the CDR3 is TGCAGTGCGGGGCAGGGAAATAGCAATCAGCCCCAGCATTTT.

Note on this clonotype: This may stem from a read error, because a much larger clone lies one nucleotide away. V and J are TRBV12-3 or TRBV12-4 and TRBJ1-4; tentative D call: TRBD1 (6 bases). The CDR3 length is 16 residues. V shed 2 bases and J shed 8 bases, with 18 bases lying between them. The CDR3 nucleotides read TGTGCCAGCAGTTTATCAGGGGTCGGGGTCGGAGAAAAACTGTTTTTT. This gives the protein CASSLSGVGVGEKLFF.

This clonotype has at least ten counts. The chain is built from TRBV7-2 and TRBJ2-7; 7 bases match TRBD2. Trimming cost V 1 base and J 6 bases; bases outside gene matches: 3. Germline V gene data show CDR1 as SGHTA and CDR2 as FQGNSA. This CDR3 has 13 residues. CDR3 residues: CASSLVGGSEQYF. DNA of the CDR3: TGTGCCAGCAGCTTAGTCGGCGGGAGCGAGCAGTACTTC.

The chain carries TRBV6-2 or TRBV6-3 and TRBJ1-1; D uncertain. Trimming took 4 bases from V and 5 from J, leaving 11 bases between them. The CDR3 spans 13 residues. Germline V CDR1 and CDR2: MNHEY, SVGEGT. The CDR3 coding sequence is TGTGCCAGCAGTTTTGGCAGGTCTACTGAAGCTTTCTTT. Translating it yields CASSFGRSTEAFF.

This rearrangement joins TRBV4-3 to TRBJ1-2, with D uncertain. The germline V and J ends were trimmed by 0 bases and 7 bases, with 15 bases remaining between them. Germline V gene lookup returns CDR1 LGHNA and CDR2 YSLEER. This CDR3 has 15 amino acids. The CDR3 spells CASSQDREVIGGYTF. As DNA, the CDR3 is TGCGCCAGCAGCCAAGATCGTGAGGTGATTGGTGGCTACACCTTC.

The sample holds many counts of this clonotype. The chain combines TRBV19 with TRBJ2-1, with unresolved D. Germline-derived CDR1 and CDR2 are LNHDA and SQIVND (reference sequence). The CDR3 sequence is 14 residues long. V was trimmed by 3 bases and J by 9 bases, leaving 15 bases between them. The CDR3 here is CASSISPSPGEQFF. CDR3 coding DNA: TGTGCCAGTAGTATTAGCCCGTCCCCAGGTGAGCAGTTCTTC.

This clonotype was seen at least ten times. The chain uses TRBV7-6 and TRBJ2-1; TRBD1 matches at 8 bases. In germline, CDR1 is SGHVS, CDR2 FNYEAQ. V shed 4 bases, J shed 8 bases, and the junction held 13 bases outside the gene matches. The CDR3 consists of 16 residues. The CDR3 nucleotides read TGTGCCAGCAGCTCACGGGGGACAGGCCACCTGTATGAGCAGTTCTTC. It yields the protein CASSSRGTGHLYEQFF.

This sequence joins TRBV19 and TRBJ1-5; D call uncertain. Germline CDR1 reads LNHDA; CDR2 reads SQIVND (reference sequence). The V end was cut by 6 bases, the J end by 0 bases, with 9 bases between. This CDR3 contains 14 residues. CDR3 sequence: CASSDGSSNQPQHF. CDR3 DNA sequence: TGTGCCAGTAGCGACGGATCTAGCAATCAGCCCCAGCATTTT.

The chain employs TRBV6-2 or TRBV6-3 and TRBJ2-6; D is undetermined. This CDR3 spans 13 amino acids. Trimming left V 6 bases short and J 4 bases short, with 7 bases between. Germline CDR1 reads MNHEY; CDR2 reads SVGEGT. This CDR3 reads CASSRAGANVLTF. The CDR3 DNA is TGTGCCAGCAGCCGGGCGGGGGCCAACGTCCTGACTTTC.

This clonotype was seen many times. The genes are TRBV7-2 and TRBJ1-1; D gene unclear. This CDR3 comprises 14 residues. V dropped 1 base and J dropped 6 bases, with 12 bases sitting between them. Germline values: CDR1 SGHTA, CDR2 FQGNSA. CDR3 coding DNA: TGTGCCAGCAGCTTAGGTTGGGCCAGATCTGAAGCTTTCTTT. Its translation is CASSLGWARSEAFF. The full variable domain, its missing parts supplied by reference TRBV7-2 and TRBJ1-1, is GAGVSQSPSNKVTEKGKDVELRCDPISGHTALYWYRQSLGQGLEFLIYFQGNSAPDKSGLPSDRFSAERTGGSVSTLTIQRTQQEDSAVYLCASSLGWARSEAFFGQGTRLTVV.

The chain employs TRBV2 and TRBJ2-1, with 12 bases that match TRBD2. The CDR3 is made up of 14 amino acids. From germline, CDR1 is SNHLY and CDR2 FYNNEI. V lost 8 bases and J lost 5; bases outside the gene matches: 4. The CDR3 sequence: CASGRLAGDNEQFF. CDR3 DNA sequence: TGTGCCAGCGGGAGACTAGCGGGGGACAATGAGCAGTTCTTC.

Many counts were recorded for this clonotype. The chain is built from TRBV6-2 or TRBV6-3 and TRBJ2-1; 10 positions match TRBD2. V lost 0 bases and J lost 0; bases outside the gene matches: 5. Germline V CDR1 and CDR2: MNHEY, SVGEGT. The CDR3 has 18 amino acids. This chain's CDR3 is CASSYSSSGGSSYNEQFF. Here the CDR3 DNA reads TGTGCCAGCAGTTACTCGTCTAGCGGGGGAAGCTCCTACAATGAGCAGTTCTTC.

This clonotype turned up a few times. The genes are TRBV27 and TRBJ2-7; a weak D match, TRBD1 (6 bases). V dropped 1 base and J dropped 0 bases, with 10 bases sitting between them. This CDR3 has 15 amino acids. Germline V CDR1 and CDR2: MNHEY, SMNVEV (reference sequence). The CDR3 protein is CASSLFTGSSYEQYF. In DNA, the CDR3 is TGTGCCAGCAGTTTATTTACAGGGAGCTCCTACGAGCAGTACTTC.

This clonotype was detected ten times or more. This chain uses TRBV14 with TRBJ2-5; D remains ambiguous. Germline CDR1 and CDR2: SGHDN and FVKESK. The CDR3 length is 15 residues. V was trimmed by 0 bases and J by 5 bases, leaving 13 bases between them. This CDR3 reads CASSQDRPFGETQYF. CDR3 nucleotides: TGTGCCAGCAGCCAAGATCGACCCTTTGGGGAGACCCAGTACTTC.

This clonotype was counted many times. The chain couples TRBV7-2 to TRBJ2-2; maybe TRBD2 (5 bases). This CDR3 is 15 amino acids long. Germline V gene data show CDR1 as SGHTA and CDR2 as FQGNSA. V gave up 4 bases and J gave up 2 bases, with 11 bases separating them. The CDR3 nucleotides read TGTGCCAGCAGCTGGTGGGCTAGCAACACCGGGGAGCTGTTTTTT. It is translated as CASSWWASNTGELFF. Looking up the rest from reference TRBV7-2 and TRBJ2-2 gives the full variable domain: GAGVSQSPSNKVTEKGKDVELRCDPISGHTALYWYRQSLGQGLEFLIYFQGNSAPDKSGLPSDRFSAERTGGSVSTLTIQRTQQEDSAVYLCASSWWASNTGELFFGEGSRLTVL.

The V gene is TRBV27, the J gene TRBJ2-3; 8 positions agree with TRBD2. Trimming at V came to 6 bases and at J to 0 bases, leaving 8 bases not matched to a gene. Germline lookup yields CDR1 MNHEY and CDR2 SMNVEV (reference sequence). The CDR3 covers 16 residues. The CDR3 is CASRNLAGSSTDTQYF. CDR3 coding DNA: TGTGCCAGCAGAAATTTAGCGGGGTCTAGCACAGATACGCAGTATTTT.

This clonotype was recorded a few times. The CDR3 loop is CASSRTAGGDQPQHF. CDR3 in DNA: TGCGCCAGCAGCCGGACGGCAGGGGGGGATCAGCCCCAGCATTTT. This chain connects TRBV5-1 to TRBJ1-5, with 7 nucleotides matching TRBD1. The junction had 9 bases not matched to a gene; V was cut back by 4 bases and J by 5 bases. The length of the CDR3 is 15 residues. Looked up from germline, CDR1 is SGHRS and CDR2 is YFSETQ.

V and J are TRBV25-1 and TRBJ1-5, with D maybe TRBD1 (5 bases). V was cut by 3 bases and J by 1 base, with 10 bases left in between. Germline assignment: CDR1 MGHDK and CDR2 SYGVNS. The CDR3 covers 15 residues. As DNA, the CDR3 is TGTGCCAGCAGTGACCCGGGGCAGAGCAATCAGCCCCAGCATTTT. It yields the protein CASSDPGQSNQPQHF.